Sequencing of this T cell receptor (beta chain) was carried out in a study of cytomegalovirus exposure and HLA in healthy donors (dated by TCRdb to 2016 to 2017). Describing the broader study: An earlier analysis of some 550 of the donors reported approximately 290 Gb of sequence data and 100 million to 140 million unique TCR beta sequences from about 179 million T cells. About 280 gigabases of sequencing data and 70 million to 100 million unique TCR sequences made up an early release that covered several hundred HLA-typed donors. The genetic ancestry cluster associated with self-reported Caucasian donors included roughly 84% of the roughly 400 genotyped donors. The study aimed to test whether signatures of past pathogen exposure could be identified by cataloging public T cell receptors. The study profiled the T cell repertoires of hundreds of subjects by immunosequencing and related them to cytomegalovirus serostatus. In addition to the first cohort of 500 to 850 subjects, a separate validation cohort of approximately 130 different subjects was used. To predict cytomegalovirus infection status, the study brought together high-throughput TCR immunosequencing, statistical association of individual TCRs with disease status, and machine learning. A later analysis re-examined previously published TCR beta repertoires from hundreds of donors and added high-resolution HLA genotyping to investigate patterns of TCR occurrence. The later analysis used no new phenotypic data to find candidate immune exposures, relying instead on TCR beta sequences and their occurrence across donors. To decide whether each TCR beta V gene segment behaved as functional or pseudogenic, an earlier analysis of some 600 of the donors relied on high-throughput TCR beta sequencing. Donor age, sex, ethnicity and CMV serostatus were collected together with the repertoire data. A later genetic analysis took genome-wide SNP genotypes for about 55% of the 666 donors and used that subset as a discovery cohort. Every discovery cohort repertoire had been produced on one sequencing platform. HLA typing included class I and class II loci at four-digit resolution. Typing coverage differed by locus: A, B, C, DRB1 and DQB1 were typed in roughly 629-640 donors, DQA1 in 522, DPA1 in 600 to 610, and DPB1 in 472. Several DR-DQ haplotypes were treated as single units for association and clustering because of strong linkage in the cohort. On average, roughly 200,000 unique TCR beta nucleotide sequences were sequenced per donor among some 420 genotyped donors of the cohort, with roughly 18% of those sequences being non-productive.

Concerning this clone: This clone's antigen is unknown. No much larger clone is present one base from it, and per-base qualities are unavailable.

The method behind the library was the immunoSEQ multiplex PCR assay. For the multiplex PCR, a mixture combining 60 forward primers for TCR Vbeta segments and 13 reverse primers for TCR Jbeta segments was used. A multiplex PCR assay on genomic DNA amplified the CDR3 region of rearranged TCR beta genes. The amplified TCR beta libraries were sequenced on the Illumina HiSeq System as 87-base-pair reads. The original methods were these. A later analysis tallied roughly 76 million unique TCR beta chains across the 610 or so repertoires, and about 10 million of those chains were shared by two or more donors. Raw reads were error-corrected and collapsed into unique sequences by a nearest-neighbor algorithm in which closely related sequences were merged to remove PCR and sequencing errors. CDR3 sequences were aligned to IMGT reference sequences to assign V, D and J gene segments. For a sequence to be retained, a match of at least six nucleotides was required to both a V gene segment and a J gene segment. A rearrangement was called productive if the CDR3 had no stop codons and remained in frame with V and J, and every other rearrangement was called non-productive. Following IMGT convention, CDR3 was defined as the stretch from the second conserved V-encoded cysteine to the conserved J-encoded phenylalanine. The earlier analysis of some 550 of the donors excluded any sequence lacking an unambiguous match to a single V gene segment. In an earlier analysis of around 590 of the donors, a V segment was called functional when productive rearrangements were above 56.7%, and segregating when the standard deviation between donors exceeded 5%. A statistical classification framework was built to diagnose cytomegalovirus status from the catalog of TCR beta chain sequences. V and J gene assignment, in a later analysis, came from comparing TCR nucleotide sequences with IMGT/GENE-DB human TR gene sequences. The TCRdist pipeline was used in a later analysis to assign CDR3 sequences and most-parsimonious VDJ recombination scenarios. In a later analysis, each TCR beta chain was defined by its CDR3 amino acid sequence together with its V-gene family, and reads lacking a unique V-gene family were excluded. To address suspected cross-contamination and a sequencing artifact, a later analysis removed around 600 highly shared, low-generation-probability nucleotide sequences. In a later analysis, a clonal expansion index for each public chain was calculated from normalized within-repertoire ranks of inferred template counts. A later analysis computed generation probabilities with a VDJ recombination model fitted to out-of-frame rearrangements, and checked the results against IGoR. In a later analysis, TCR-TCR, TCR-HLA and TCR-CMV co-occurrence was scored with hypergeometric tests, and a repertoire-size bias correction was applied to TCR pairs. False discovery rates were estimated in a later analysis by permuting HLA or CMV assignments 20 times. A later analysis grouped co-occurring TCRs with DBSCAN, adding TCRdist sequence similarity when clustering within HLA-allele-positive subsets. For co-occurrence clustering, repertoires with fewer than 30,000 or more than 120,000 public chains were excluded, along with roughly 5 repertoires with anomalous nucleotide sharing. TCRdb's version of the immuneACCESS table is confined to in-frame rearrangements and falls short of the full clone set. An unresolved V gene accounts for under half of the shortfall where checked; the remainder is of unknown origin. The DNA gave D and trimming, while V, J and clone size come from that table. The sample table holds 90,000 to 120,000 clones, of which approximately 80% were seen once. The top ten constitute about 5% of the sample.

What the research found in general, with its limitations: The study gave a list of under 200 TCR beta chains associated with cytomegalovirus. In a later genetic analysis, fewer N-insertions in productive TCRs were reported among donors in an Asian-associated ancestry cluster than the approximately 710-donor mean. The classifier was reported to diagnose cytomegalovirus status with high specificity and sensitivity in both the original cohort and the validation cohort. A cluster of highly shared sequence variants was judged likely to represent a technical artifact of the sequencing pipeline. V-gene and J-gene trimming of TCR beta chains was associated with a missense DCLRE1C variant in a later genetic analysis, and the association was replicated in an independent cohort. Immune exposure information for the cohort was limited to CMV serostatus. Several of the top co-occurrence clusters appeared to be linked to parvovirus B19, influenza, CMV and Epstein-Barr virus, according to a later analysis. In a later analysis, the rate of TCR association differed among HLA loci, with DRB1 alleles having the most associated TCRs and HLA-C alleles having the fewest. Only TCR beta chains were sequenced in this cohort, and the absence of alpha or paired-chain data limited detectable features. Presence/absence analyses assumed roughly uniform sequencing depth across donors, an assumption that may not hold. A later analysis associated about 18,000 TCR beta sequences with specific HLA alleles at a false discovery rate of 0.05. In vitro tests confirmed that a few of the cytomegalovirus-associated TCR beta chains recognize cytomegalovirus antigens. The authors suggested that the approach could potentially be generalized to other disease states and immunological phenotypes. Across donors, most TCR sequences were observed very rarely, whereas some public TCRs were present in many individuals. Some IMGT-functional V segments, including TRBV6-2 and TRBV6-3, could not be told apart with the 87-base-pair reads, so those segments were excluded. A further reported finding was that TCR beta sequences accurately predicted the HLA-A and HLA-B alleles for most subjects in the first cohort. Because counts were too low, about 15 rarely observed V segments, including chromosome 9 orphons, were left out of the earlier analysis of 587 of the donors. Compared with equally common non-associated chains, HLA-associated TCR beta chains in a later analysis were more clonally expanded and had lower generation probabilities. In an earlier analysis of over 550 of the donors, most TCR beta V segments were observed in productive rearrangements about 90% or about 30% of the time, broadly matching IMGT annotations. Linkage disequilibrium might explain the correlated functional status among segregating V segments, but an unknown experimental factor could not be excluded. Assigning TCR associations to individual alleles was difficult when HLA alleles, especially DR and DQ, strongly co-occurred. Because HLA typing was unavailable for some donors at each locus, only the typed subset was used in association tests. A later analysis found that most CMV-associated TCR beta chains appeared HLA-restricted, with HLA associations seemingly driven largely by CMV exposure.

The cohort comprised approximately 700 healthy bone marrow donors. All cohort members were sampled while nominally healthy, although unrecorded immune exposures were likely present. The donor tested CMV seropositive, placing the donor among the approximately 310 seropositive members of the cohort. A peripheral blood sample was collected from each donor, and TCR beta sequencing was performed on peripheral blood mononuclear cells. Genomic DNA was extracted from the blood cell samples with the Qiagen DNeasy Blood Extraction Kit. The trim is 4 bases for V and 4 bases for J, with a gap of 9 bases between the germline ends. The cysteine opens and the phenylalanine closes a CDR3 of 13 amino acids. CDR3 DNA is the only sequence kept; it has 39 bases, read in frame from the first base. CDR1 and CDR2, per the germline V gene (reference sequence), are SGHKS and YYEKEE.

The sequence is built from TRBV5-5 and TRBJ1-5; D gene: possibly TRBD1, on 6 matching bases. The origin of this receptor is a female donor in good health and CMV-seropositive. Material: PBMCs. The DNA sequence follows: TGTGCCAGCAGCAGGGACACTAATCAGCCCCAGCATTTT. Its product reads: CASSRDTNQPQHF. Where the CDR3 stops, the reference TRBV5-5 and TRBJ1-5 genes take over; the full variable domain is DAGVTQSPTHLIKTRGQQVTLRCSPISGHKSVSWYQQVLGQGPQFIFQYYEKEERGRGNFPDRFSARQFPNYSSELNVNALLLGDSALYLCASSRDTNQPQHFGDGTRLSIL.